The 20 T cell receptor beta chains reported below all come from one sample, sequenced in a study of blood T cell repertoires in COVID-19 (dated by TCRdb to the early 2020s). Library preparation employed the immunoSEQ multiplex PCR assay. The table was pulled from immuneACCESS by TCRdb, which kept in-frame rearrangements only. Such tables lose some clones; where checked, under half of the loss comes from unresolved V genes, and the rest has no known cause. The sample records 100,000 to 150,000 clones, roughly 90% of which are singletons. The ten largest clones represent roughly 2.2% of the sample. Sequenced sample: peripheral blood. The receptors were sampled from a man between 65 and 85 years old with active COVID-19.

The chain combines TRBV9 with TRBJ1-1, with D hard to call. V lost 0 bases, J lost 1 base, and 7 bases lay in between. Germline CDR1 reads SGDLS; CDR2 reads YYNGEE. The CDR3 is made up of 14 amino acids. Written as DNA, the CDR3 is TGTGCCAGCAGCGTAGAAGCGCAGAACACTGAAGCTTTCTTT. This gives the protein CASSVEAQNTEAFF.

This chain connects TRBV4-1 to TRBJ2-5; 8 bases are shared with TRBD1. The germline V gene has CDR1 MGHRA and CDR2 YSYEKL. The CDR3 consists of 18 residues. J was trimmed by 1 base and V by 1 base; bases with no gene match: 11. The CDR3 loop reads CASSQAPLGQAGQETQYF. For the CDR3, the DNA is TGCGCCAGCAGCCAAGCCCCTCTGGGACAGGCTGGCCAAGAGACCCAGTACTTC.

This clone came up once. The chain recombines TRBV15 with TRBJ2-7; 7 nucleotides agree with TRBD1. CDR1 and CDR2 (germline): LNHNV, YYDKDF (reference sequence). J gave up 1 base and V 3 bases, and 6 bases lay outside the gene matches. CDR3 length: 15 residues. This CDR3 is CATSSRQGESYEQYF. For the CDR3, the DNA is TGTGCCACCAGCAGCCGACAGGGCGAATCCTACGAGCAGTACTTC.

The chain joins TRBV5-4 to TRBJ1-2, with 8 bases identical to TRBD1. CDR1 and CDR2 from the germline V gene are SGHNT and YYREEE (reference sequence). The CDR3 runs 14 residues. Trimming at V came to 0 bases and at J to 5 bases, leaving 3 bases not matched to a gene. The CDR3 spells CASSLGRGRYGYTF. The CDR3 DNA follows: TGTGCCAGCAGCTTGGGCAGGGGGCGATATGGCTACACCTTC.

The gene calls are TRBV5-4 and TRBJ2-1; 12 bases agree with TRBD2. After removal of 10 bases from V and 8 bases from J, the junction contained 16 bases not matched to a gene. Germline loops: CDR1 SGHNT, CDR2 YYREEE (reference sequence). This CDR3 region has 16 residues. The CDR3 sequence is CAYLTASGRALDEQFF. The CDR3, as DNA: TGTGCCTACCTTACGGCTAGCGGGAGGGCATTAGATGAGCAGTTCTTC. The complete variable domain, with remaining parts taken from reference TRBV5-4 and TRBJ2-1, reads ETGVTQSPTHLIKTRGQQVTLRCSSQSGHNTVSWYQQALGQGPQFIFQYYREEENGRGNFPPRFSGLQFPNYSSELNVNALELDDSALYLCAYLTASGRALDEQFFGPGTRLTVL.

In this sample, this clone turned up once. The CDR3 DNA is TGCAGCGTTCGGCTAGCGGGAGCGGCAGATACGCAGTATTTT. The encoded protein is CSVRLAGAADTQYF. This sequence joins TRBV29-1 and TRBJ2-3, with TRBD2 matching 10 bases. V was clipped by 5 bases and J by 4 bases; unmatched bases: 6. The V gene's germline CDR1 is SQVTM and CDR2 ANQGSEA. The CDR3 length is 14 residues.

This chain connects TRBV28 to TRBJ1-2; TRBD1 aligns across 9 bases. Germline V gives CDR1 MDHEN, CDR2 SYDVKM. After removal of 6 bases from V and 2 bases from J, the junction contained 1 base not matched to a gene. CDR3 size: 13 residues. The CDR3 region has the DNA TGTGCCAGCAGGGGGACAGGGAACTATGGCTACACCTTC. Translation: CASRGTGNYGYTF.

The chain uses TRBV6-5 and TRBJ2-1; possible D gene TRBD1, 6 bases. The CDR3 loop spans 15 amino acids. V dropped 6 bases and J dropped 3 bases, with 15 bases sitting between them. Germline CDR1 MNHEY, CDR2 SVGAGI. The CDR3 nucleotides read TGTGCCAGCAGACCTACAGGGATAGTCTACAATGAGCAGTTCTTC. Residues: CASRPTGIVYNEQFF.

V gene TRBV2 combines with J gene TRBJ1-5; no definite D call. V was trimmed by 4 bases and J by 7 bases, leaving 8 bases between them. This CDR3 region has 12 residues. The germline V gene has CDR1 SNHLY and CDR2 FYNNEI. The CDR3 here is CASSVREQPQHF. DNA for the CDR3: TGTGCCAGCAGTGTGAGGGAGCAGCCCCAGCATTTT. The full variable domain, in which reference TRBV2 and TRBJ1-5 provide the parts outside the CDR3, is EPEVTQTPSHQVTQMGQEVILRCVPISNHLYFYWYRQILGQKVEFLVSFYNNEISEKSEIFDDQFSVERPDGSNFTLKIRSTKLEDSAMYFCASSVREQPQHFGDGTRLSIL.

The chain employs TRBV3-1 (or the pseudogene TRBV3-2) and TRBJ1-1; 8 bases are a match to TRBD1. The germline V gene has CDR1 LGHDT and CDR2 YNNKEL (reference sequence). V gave up 4 bases and J gave up 2 bases; unmatched junction bases: 3. The length of the CDR3 is 14 residues. CDR3 residues: CASSPTGVNTEAFF. CDR3 nucleotide sequence: TGTGCCAGCAGCCCGACAGGGGTCAACACTGAAGCTTTCTTT.

This rearrangement joins TRBV9 to TRBJ2-1, with D possibly matching TRBD2 (7 bases). V lost 0 bases and J lost 2, with 9 bases in between. Germline V gene sequence: CDR1 SGDLS, CDR2 YYNGEE. This CDR3 has 15 amino acids. CDR3 DNA sequence: TGTGCCAGCAGCGTAGAGGGGGGGACCTACAATGAGCAGTTCTTC. This codes for CASSVEGGTYNEQFF.

This clone was seen only a few times. The V call is TRBV28, the J call TRBJ2-7; 15 bases line up with TRBD2. Trimming at V came to 4 bases and at J to 4 bases, leaving 5 bases not matched to a gene. The CDR3 spans 16 residues. The germline CDR1 and CDR2 sequences are MDHEN and SYDVKM. The DNA of the CDR3 is TGTGCCAGCAGTTCCCTGGGGACTAGCGGGAGGTACGAGCAGTACTTC. It encodes CASSSLGTSGRYEQYF.

The chain employs TRBV6-4 and TRBJ1-4, with D hard to call. This CDR3 is built from 12 residues. The V end lost 6 bases, the J end lost 13 bases, and 15 bases lay between the germline ends. Looked up from germline, CDR1 is MRHNA and CDR2 is SNTAGT. The CDR3: CASRAQTGRLFF. CDR3 in DNA: TGTGCCAGCAGAGCTCAGACGGGTCGACTGTTTTTT.

The chain has TRBV28 and TRBJ2-7; TRBD1 matches at 7 bases. The J segment lost 6 bases and the V segment lost 3 bases, leaving 8 bases of the junction unmatched. CDR1 and CDR2 from the germline V gene are MDHEN and SYDVKM. This CDR3 region has 14 residues. The CDR3 reads CASSFRQGDSEQYF. As DNA, the CDR3 is TGTGCCAGCAGTTTTCGACAGGGAGATTCCGAGCAGTACTTC.

The V call is TRBV10-3, the J call TRBJ2-1, with D maybe TRBD2 (5 bases). This CDR3 has 16 residues. The germline V gene has CDR1 ENHRY and CDR2 SYGVKD. Trimming shortened V by 7 bases and J by 0 bases, and 16 bases separated the two germline ends. The CDR3 here is CAIIWGEKSSYNEQFF. The CDR3 region has the DNA TGTGCCATCATTTGGGGAGAGAAGAGCTCCTACAATGAGCAGTTCTTC.

Points on this clone: One junction end disagrees with the germline gene, perhaps due to a read error. The chain links TRBV12-3 or TRBV12-4 to TRBJ1-1, with a possible D match to TRBD1 (5 bases). The CDR3 has 10 residues. For the CDR3, the DNA is TGTGCCAGCAGCCGGGGGACGGTGATCTTT. It yields the protein CASSRGTVIF.

The DNA for the CDR3 is TGCAGTGCCCCTAGCGGCTATGAGCAGTTCTTC. Translation gives CSAPSGYEQFF. The genes are TRBV20-1 and TRBJ2-1, with 7 nucleotides matching TRBD2. CDR3 length: 11 residues. The V gene's germline CDR1 is DFQATT and CDR2 SNEGSKA (reference sequence). V lost 6 bases to trimming and J lost 8 bases; unmatched junction nucleotides: 4.

This clone appeared once. The chain uses TRBV30 and TRBJ1-2; D unclear. The V and J ends lost 4 bases and 5 bases respectively, with 14 bases between them. CDR1 and CDR2 from the germline V gene are GTSNPN and SVGIG (reference sequence). The CDR3 spans 13 residues. This CDR3 is CAWTGGFLYGYTF. The CDR3 DNA follows: TGTGCCTGGACCGGAGGGTTCTTATATGGCTACACCTTC.

The rearrangement uses TRBV3-1 (or the pseudogene TRBV3-2) and TRBJ2-2; TRBD2 might be the D (6 bases). This CDR3 is 15 amino acids long. CDR1 and CDR2 (germline): LGHDT, YNNKEL (reference sequence). V was trimmed by 4 bases and J by 0 bases, leaving 9 bases between them. This CDR3 is CASSLAVANTGELFF. The CDR3 DNA reads as TGTGCCAGCAGCCTAGCGGTGGCGAACACCGGGGAGCTGTTTTTT.

In its sample, this clone was seen a few times. This chain joins TRBV5-1 and TRBJ2-1, with D perhaps matching TRBD1 (6 bases). The CDR3 is 15 amino acids. In germline, CDR1 is SGHRS, CDR2 YFSETQ. V was pared by 4 bases and J by 3 bases, with 14 bases between. The CDR3 DNA follows: TGCGCCAGCAGCCTCGGGACATCGGACTACAATGAGCAGTTCTTC. It specifies CASSLGTSDYNEQFF.